This T cell receptor (beta chain) comes out of a study of blood T cell repertoires in COVID-19. Study details: Whether acute or convalescent, the COVID-19 samples came from the United States, Italy and Spain.

Enrolled during active infection, Seattle patients were then followed longitudinally. Generated by immunoSEQ multiplex PCR, the TCRdb table keeps only in-frame clones and is missing some. The table includes about 200,000 clones, around four fifths detected once. Trimming stripped 5 bases from V and 0 bases from J, with 14 bases between. In germline, CDR1 is GTSNPN, CDR2 SVGIG (reference sequence). The CDR3 covers 15 residues. The specimen sequenced was peripheral blood. The chain links TRBV30 to TRBJ1-3; D is perhaps TRBD1 (5 bases). The sequence derives from a man aged 55 to 70 with COVID-19, enrolled during active disease. This CDR3 reads CAWHNTGASGNTIYF. CDR3 sequence (DNA): TGTGCCTGGCACAACACAGGTGCCTCTGGAAACACCATATATTTT. The full variable domain, in which reference TRBV30 and TRBJ1-3 provide the parts outside the CDR3, is SQTIHQWPATLVQPVGSPLSLECTVEGTSNPNLYWYRQAAGRGLQLLFYSVGIGQISSEVPQNLSASRPQDRQFILSSKKLLLSDSGFYLCAWHNTGASGNTIYFGEGSWLTVV.